This is a list of T cell receptor beta chains from one sample in a study of OX40 agonist ivuxolimab in advanced cancers. Assay: immunoSEQ multiplex PCR; the TCRdb copy retains only in-frame clones and omits some. The sample lists some 64,000 clones, roughly 87% occurring once. The specimen was CD4+ or CD8+ T cells sorted from blood, collected in a trial of the OX40 agonist ivuxolimab. Receptors were obtained from an adult with an advanced solid tumor such as melanoma, head and neck, liver or kidney cancer. Each CDR3 is given with its conserved first and last residue. Each record gives: J gene, CDR3 length, V gene, CDR3 protein.

TRBJ1-5 | 15 | TRBV4-1 | CASSQVGTGNQPQHF
TRBJ2-3 | 15 | TRBV10-3 | CAISDAGTDTDTQYF
TRBJ2-7 | 13 | TRBV19 | CASSPRGHYEQYF
TRBJ1-4 | 16 | TRBV6-6 | CASRGGQGAVGEKLFF
TRBJ1-6 | 16 | TRBV6-4 | CASSDVAAGDGSPLHF
TRBJ2-4 | 14 | TRBV18 | CASSPPASQNIQYF
TRBJ2-2 | 16 | TRBV4-3 | CASSLGRGDHTGELFF
TRBJ2-1 | 16 | TRBV7-9 | CASSFVRQGPYNEQFF
TRBJ1-1 | 14 | TRBV5-1 | CASSVRARDTEAFF
TRBJ1-6 | 12 | TRBV7-8 | CASNRPNSPLHF
TRBJ1-2 | 15 | TRBV4-1 | CASSQLRLELRSYTF
TRBJ2-1 | 14 | TRBV4-1 | CASSQERVANEQFF
TRBJ1-3 | 14 | TRBV7-2 | CASSLLSSGNTIYF
TRBJ1-5 | 15 | TRBV5-6 | CASSFSFGVDQPQHF
TRBJ1-2 | 15 | TRBV7-2 | CASSLDRTRVYGYTF
TRBJ2-5 | 15 | TRBV7-2 | CASSRTSGGQETQYF
TRBJ1-3 | 15 | TRBV2 | CASTMDLRSGNTIYF
TRBJ2-1 | 16 | TRBV7-3 | CASSSPTGQGRGEQFF
TRBJ2-3 | 13 | TRBV27 | CASSLSRAGTQYF
TRBJ1-6 | 15 | TRBV5-6 | CASSLMGQTNSPLHF
TRBJ1-2 | 16 | TRBV9 | CASSARTGGPDRGYTF
TRBJ2-3 | 16 | TRBV4-1 | CASSQGGGLGTDTQYF
TRBJ2-2 | 15 | TRBV5-6 | CASSSLAQNTGELFF
TRBJ2-7 | 13 | TRBV7-6 | CASSLAASYEQYF
TRBJ2-4 | 15 | TRBV28 | CASRGGQLAKNIQYF
TRBJ1-3 | 13 | TRBV19 | CASRTGPGNTIYF